The clone carrying this T cell receptor (beta chain) appeared many times. Its antigen is as yet unknown. The junction differs from germline at one of its ends, possibly a read error. This sample stems from a study of T cells after yellow fever vaccination. Study conclusions and caveats: A large majority of primary-vaccination clones showed up again after the booster (about 96% CD4, 75% to 90% CD8). Abundant clonotypes from the bulk population could have been carried over as contaminants into FACS-sorted repertoires. Compared with primary, the secondary response was weaker and peaked at day 5, not 15.

The 5'RACE template-switching step produced TCR cDNA and added a universal primer site and UMIs. TCRdb re-analysed the 5' RACE reads in MiXCR, keeping a single row per CDR3 protein. The sample lists a few hundred thousand distinct CDR3 sequences, roughly 4% occurring once. This CDR3 contains 13 residues. CDR1 is SGHRS, CDR2 YFSETQ, per germline. Sequences were derived from PBMCs, sampled 5 days after the yellow fever booster vaccination. This clonotype originated in a man aged 18 to 30 who received the YFV17D yellow fever vaccine. V is TRBV5-1 and J is TRBJ1-5; D is undetermined. The CDR3 nucleotides are TGTGCCAGCAGCTTAGTTCCCAATCAGCCCCAGCATTTT. It yields the protein CASSLVPNQPQHF.